This TCR beta chain was retrieved from a study of blood T cell repertoires in COVID-19. Study information: Samples came from the United States, Italy and Spain, spanning acute and convalescent COVID-19. T cells, B-cell-depleted T cells, or PBMCs supplied cDNA or gDNA.

As originally analysed: Scientists estimated how many nucleated cells there were by amplifying reference gene primers. Some clones are missing from TCRdb's copy, which holds only in-frame ones; the method was immunoSEQ multiplex PCR. V and J calls and clone size are those listed in that table; D and trimming were worked out from the DNA. The sample has tens of thousands of clones, 75% to 90% seen once; the top ten hold more than 15%. The V gene end was trimmed by 7 bases and the J gene end by 5 bases; junction bases not matched to a gene: 10. Germline V gives CDR1 MDHEN, CDR2 SYDVKM. This CDR3 contains 15 residues.

The sample consisted of peripheral blood. This TCR was sampled from a woman older than 75 with active or convalescent COVID-19. This rearrangement joins TRBV28 to TRBJ1-5, with 8 bases that match TRBD1. DNA of the CDR3: TGTGCCAGCATCCCAGGGGGCGAATGGTATCAGCCCCAGCATTTT. This codes for CASIPGGEWYQPQHF.